These 13 T cell receptor beta chains share one sample of origin, sequenced in a study of cytomegalovirus exposure and HLA in healthy donors. Amplification used 60 Vbeta primers and 13 Jbeta primers. The assay was immunoSEQ multiplex PCR, and TCRdb's table has in-frame clones only and misses some. The sample holds under 200,000 clones, around three quarters seen once. Material: PBMCs. Receptors were obtained from a man aged 40-55 years in good health and CMV-seronegative.

The chain carries TRBV28 and TRBJ1-5, with a possible D match to TRBD1 (6 bases). This CDR3 is 16 amino acids long. Germline assignment: CDR1 MDHEN and CDR2 SYDVKM. V lost 10 bases to trimming and J lost 1 base, with 20 bases between them. Here the CDR3 DNA reads TGTGCCATTTCAGTTTTTCCCACAGGGAGCAATCAGCCCCAGCATTTT. Its translation: CAISVFPTGSNQPQHF.

V usage is TRBV5-5 and J usage is TRBJ2-7; no clear D. Germline loops: CDR1 SGHKS, CDR2 YYEKEE (reference sequence). V dropped 5 bases and J dropped 4 bases, with 7 bases sitting between them. This CDR3 spans 11 amino acids. Here the CDR3 reads CASSPQYEQYF. In DNA form, the CDR3 reads TGTGCCAGCAGTCCCCAATACGAGCAGTACTTC.

V and J are TRBV9 and TRBJ1-1; D remains unclear. Germline values: CDR1 SGDLS, CDR2 YYNGEE. Trimming shortened V by 2 bases and J by 4 bases, and 9 bases separated the two germline ends. CDR3 size: 13 residues. In nucleotides, the CDR3 is TGTGCCAGCAGCGTCATGGGGAGCACTGAAGCTTTCTTT. It codes for CASSVMGSTEAFF.

The chain has TRBV5-1 and TRBJ1-1, with TRBD1 matching over 8 bases. With V trimmed by 0 bases and J by 12 bases, 10 bases remained unmatched. Germline-derived CDR1 and CDR2 are SGHRS and YFSETQ. This CDR3 is 14 amino acids long. This chain's CDR3 is CASSLANRGSGTFF. CDR3 in DNA: TGCGCCAGCAGCTTGGCTAACAGGGGGAGCGGAACTTTCTTT.

This clone was detected only once. The V and J genes are TRBV5-1 and TRBJ2-5, with D hard to call. This CDR3 is 13 amino acids long. Germline CDR1 is SGHRS and CDR2 is YFSETQ. Trimming shortened V by 1 base and J by 3 bases, and 7 bases separated the two germline ends. CDR3 coding DNA: TGCGCCAGCAGCTTGATCCCCGAAGAGACCCAGTACTTC. Protein sequence: CASSLIPEETQYF.

This chain uses TRBV7-3 with TRBJ2-1; 10 bases line up with TRBD2. The CDR3 extends over 18 amino acids. Germline V gene data show CDR1 as SGHTA and CDR2 as FQGTGA. After removal of 2 bases from V and 0 bases from J, the junction contained 7 bases not matched to a gene. The CDR3 nucleotides read TGTGCCAGCAGCTTAGGACTAGCGGCTAGGAGCTCCTACAATGAGCAGTTCTTC. It codes for CASSLGLAARSSYNEQFF. The variable domain in full, with the rest retrieved from reference TRBV7-3 and TRBJ2-1, is GAGVSQTPSNKVTEKGKYVELRCDPISGHTALYWYRQSLGQGPEFLIYFQGTGAADDSGLPNDRFFAVRPEGSVSTLKIQRTERGDSAVYLCASSLGLAARSSYNEQFFGPGTRLTVL.

To note about this clone: The junction differs from germline at one of its ends, possibly a read error. The chain has TRBV28 and TRBJ1-2; no definite D call. The CDR3 loop spans 14 amino acids. Per germline, CDR1 MDHEN and CDR2 SYDVKM. The CDR3: CVSSSAGKMDGYTF. The CDR3, as DNA: TGTGTCAGCAGTTCCGCAGGCAAAATGGATGGCTACACCTTC.

In this sample, this clone turned up a few times. This chain joins TRBV10-3 and TRBJ1-1; TRBD1 agrees at 7 bases. This CDR3 is 15 amino acids long. Germline-derived CDR1 and CDR2 are ENHRY and SYGVKD. The trim removed 0 bases at V and 0 bases at J, leaving 1 base unmatched. This CDR3 is CAISESDRMNTEAFF. DNA for the CDR3: TGTGCCATCAGTGAGTCGGACAGGATGAACACTGAAGCTTTCTTT.

This clone was recorded a few times. The V and J genes are TRBV7-8 and TRBJ2-1; 9 nucleotides align to TRBD1. V dropped 6 bases and J dropped 9; count of bases not matched to a gene: 15. Germline V gives CDR1 SGHVS, CDR2 FQNEAQ. The CDR3 runs 16 residues. CDR3 amino acids: CASRKEPGQGKGEQFF. The DNA of the CDR3 is TGTGCCAGCAGGAAAGAACCGGGACAGGGAAAGGGTGAGCAGTTCTTC. The full variable domain, its missing parts supplied by reference TRBV7-8 and TRBJ2-1, is GAGVSQSPRYKVAKRGQDVALRCDPISGHVSLFWYQQALGQGPEFLTYFQNEAQLDKSGLPSDRFFAERPEGSVSTLKIQRTQQEDSAVYLCASRKEPGQGKGEQFFGPGTRLTVL.

V is TRBV15 and J is TRBJ2-6; 11 bases align to TRBD2. V was pared by 4 bases and J by 0 bases, with 5 bases of the junction left unmatched. The CDR3 covers 18 residues. Per the germline V gene, CDR1 is LNHNV and CDR2 is YYDKDF (reference sequence). The CDR3 loop reads CATSTLSGRASGANVLTF. CDR3 nucleotide sequence: TGTGCCACCAGCACACTTAGCGGGAGGGCCTCTGGGGCCAACGTCCTGACTTTC. The whole variable domain, remainder taken from reference TRBV15 and TRBJ2-6, is DAMVIQNPRYQVTQFGKPVTLSCSQTLNHNVMYWYQQKSSQAPKLLFHYYDKDFNNEADTPDNFQSRRPNTSFCFLDIRSPGLGDTAMYLCATSTLSGRASGANVLTFGAGSRLTVL.

V usage is TRBV19 and J usage is TRBJ1-1, with D unresolved. Trimming removed 2 bases at V and 1 base at J, with 8 bases between. Germline V CDR1 and CDR2: LNHDA, SQIVND (reference sequence). The CDR3 is 14 residues long. CDR3 protein: CASSIKQPNTEAFF. Here the CDR3 DNA reads TGTGCCAGTAGTATAAAACAACCGAACACTGAAGCTTTCTTT.

This clone was seen just once. The chain uses TRBV19 and TRBJ1-1; D is undetermined. Germline CDR1 is LNHDA and CDR2 is SQIVND (reference sequence). The CDR3 runs 13 residues. The V end lost 9 bases, the J end lost 4 bases, and 15 bases lay between the germline ends. CDR3 DNA: TGTGCCAGCTTGGAGGAACCGAGCACTGAAGCTTTCTTT. Translation gives CASLEEPSTEAFF.

The chain recombines TRBV28 with TRBJ1-5, with 7 bases aligning to TRBD1. Trimming at V came to 7 bases and at J to 6 bases, leaving 12 bases not matched to a gene. Germline V gene sequence: CDR1 MDHEN, CDR2 SYDVKM. The CDR3 loop spans 15 amino acids. The CDR3: CASIPNPYRGQPQHF. The CDR3 region has the DNA TGTGCCAGCATACCCAACCCCTACAGGGGTCAGCCCCAGCATTTT.